The T cell receptor beta chain described here comes from a study of T cells in Graves' hyperthyroidism and ophthalmopathy. Overall study context: Upon initial diagnosis and before any treatment, peripheral blood was collected.

It was RNA transcripts that yielded the amplified TCR beta CDR3 regions. RT-PCR in the first round (using the HTBI primer set) targeted the TCR CDR3. TCRdb reprocessed the multiplex PCR reads with MiXCR, giving one entry per CDR3 protein. Seen here are around 340,000 distinct CDR3 sequences, 20% to 25% observed once, and the top ten hold around half. Graves' hyperthyroidism is called stable when ophthalmopathy does not progress within 18 months. PBMCs were collected from an approximately 9.2 ml volume of fresh peripheral blood. V gave up 3 bases and J gave up 7 bases; unmatched junction bases: 12. The CDR3 has 16 residues. In germline, CDR1 is SGHRS, CDR2 YFSETQ. Many counts were recorded for this clonotype.

The source of this sequence is a woman aged 50 to 60 with Graves' hyperthyroidism. This chain links TRBV5-1 with TRBJ2-1, with 8 bases aligning to TRBD2. Specimen: blood. Here the CDR3 reads CASSSGGTRGANEQFF. The CDR3 DNA reads TGCGCCAGCAGCTCGGGAGGGACACGGGGGGCGAATGAGCAGTTCTTC.